What follows describes a single T cell receptor (beta chain). This clone was counted a single time. The antigen this receptor binds is unknown. No much larger clonotype is one base removed from it; base qualities were not supplied. The data stem from a study of radiation and T cells in renal cell carcinoma (TCRdb year 2020). With regard to the full study: In total, around 53 samples, comprising some 25 tumors and 27 peripheral blood samples, were subjected to TCR beta sequencing. In the 53 samples combined, fewer than 5 million unique CDR3 nucleotide sequences were found, encoding 2.5 million to 3 million unique CDR3 amino acid sequences. General findings and caveats noted by the study authors: An increase in top tumor clonotypes in blood was observed from baseline to 2 weeks post-radiation, followed by contraction by 4 weeks, which was taken to suggest transient expansion of tumor-resident clones. Compared with control tumors, irradiated tumors had a greater number of dominant CDR3 motifs, and those motifs took up a bigger portion of the repertoire. Because the trial had a single-armed design, the trial could not examine how radiation dose or scheduling affected the TCR repertoire. Because only small tumor regions of roughly 0.91 g were available, intratumoral heterogeneity was not captured. TCR clonality was higher in irradiated tumors than in controls, as the top 100 clonotypes made up an average of around 54% of the repertoire in irradiated tumors compared with roughly 40% in nephrectomy-only tumors. Because pretreatment tumor biopsies were not available, the study could not determine whether clonotypes were already present within the tumor at baseline.

This sample's time point label indicates: tumor resected at nephrectomy. The sample's treatment or condition label, in plain terms: 15 Gy SBRT to primary tumor, nephrectomy 4 weeks later. The samples were drawn from a clinical trial, where primary renal cell carcinomas were treated with 15 Gy of stereotactic body radiation therapy and then removed by nephrectomy 4 weeks afterward. Renal cell carcinoma with clear cell pathology was present in all patients. Tumors were dissociated mechanically, digested with collagenase/hyaluronidase at 37 degrees C, processed in gentleMACS C tubes, and stored in liquid nitrogen. The QIAamp DNA Blood Mini Kit (Qiagen) was used to prepare genomic DNA for TCR sequencing. The analyses included just those samples that passed every quality control check. As encoded in the germline V gene (reference sequence), CDR1 is LNHDA while CDR2 is SQIVND. Germline trimming: 5 bases from V, 4 bases from J; junction bases outside gene matches: 15. The cysteine opens and the phenylalanine closes a CDR3 of 18 amino acids. Of the read, only the CDR3 DNA is kept; its 54 bases are in frame from base 1.

Following the manufacturer's recommendations, the immunoSEQ kit was used to generate TCR beta libraries from genomic DNA. To prepare libraries, a first multiplex PCR with proprietary primers was run, followed by a second PCR that added unique barcodes, and a bead cleanup was done after each round. A kit-provided positive control reaction and a negative control reaction were included in every sample batch. The final libraries were assessed on an Agilent 4200 TapeStation D1000 ScreenTape, pooled by volume, and quantified by qPCR. An Illumina NextSeq500 fitted with a MidOutput 150-cycle cartridge performed the sequencing, running 156 Read1 cycles and 15 Index1 cycles with the kit's custom primers. The pooled library was loaded at approximately 1 pM, with a 20% PhiX control spiked in. Per the original workflow: Vendor-processed data were analyzed in R, with a clonotype defined as all T cells sharing the same CDR3 nucleotide sequence. For clone abundance analyses, frequencies were normalized to the 10,000 most abundant clones per sample. Public T cell clones, which averaged fewer than five per sample, were excluded before analysis. Dominant motifs were analyzed with ImmunoMap using the PAM10 matrix, a gap penalty of 30, and a homology threshold of 0.3, and motifs with a cumulative frequency of at least 0.01 were considered dominant. A difference in abundance of at least 32-fold between compartments was used to define tumor-enriched and baseline blood-enriched clonotypes. Similarity between tumor and blood repertoires was quantified using the Baroni-Urbani and Buser coefficient, and groups were compared with two-tailed Wilcoxon tests in R. In TCRdb, the immuneACCESS table is reduced to in-frame sequences with V and J assigned. These tables do not hold every clone; where another copy was compared, an unresolved V gene accounts for under half, and the others remain unexplained. That table furnishes V, J and clone size, whereas the DNA furnished D and trimming. This sample comprises tens of thousands of clones, about half of them detected only once. 16% of the sample is taken by the ten largest.

The chain is encoded by TRBV19 joined to TRBJ2-1, with 9 junctional bases fitting TRBD1. The sequenced sample was tumor tissue, obtained from a patient whose treatment included radiotherapy and nephrectomy. This TCR was sampled from a woman in her forties or fifties with renal cell carcinoma. In nucleotides, the sequence is TGTGCCAGTAGTTTGGCCGGGACAGGGATCCGTGTTTACAATGAGCAGTTCTTC. Its protein reads: CASSLAGTGIRVYNEQFF.